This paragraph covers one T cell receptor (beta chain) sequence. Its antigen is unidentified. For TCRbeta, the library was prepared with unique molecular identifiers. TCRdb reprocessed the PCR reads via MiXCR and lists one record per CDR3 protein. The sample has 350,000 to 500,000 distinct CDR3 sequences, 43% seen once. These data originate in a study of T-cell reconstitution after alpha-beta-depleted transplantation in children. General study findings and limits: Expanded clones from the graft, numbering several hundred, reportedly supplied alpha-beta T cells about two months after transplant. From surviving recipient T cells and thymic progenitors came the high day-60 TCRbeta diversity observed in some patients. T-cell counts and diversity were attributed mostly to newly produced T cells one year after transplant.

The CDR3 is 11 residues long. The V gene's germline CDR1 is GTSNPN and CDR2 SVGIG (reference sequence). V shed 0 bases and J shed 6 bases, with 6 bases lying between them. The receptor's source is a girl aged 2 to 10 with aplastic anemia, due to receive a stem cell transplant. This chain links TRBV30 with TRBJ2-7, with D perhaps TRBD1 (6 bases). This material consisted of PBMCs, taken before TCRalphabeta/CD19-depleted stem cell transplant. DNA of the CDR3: TGTGCCTGGAGTGTACAGGGCGAGCAGTACTTC. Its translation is CAWSVQGEQYF.